This T cell receptor (beta chain) came from a study of blood T cell repertoires in COVID-19. Study background: Sample material is recorded as cDNA or gDNA derived from T cells, B-cell-depleted T cells, or PBMCs.

The germline V gene has CDR1 SGHNT and CDR2 YYREEE (reference sequence). The CDR3 spans 16 residues. The J segment lost 0 bases and the V segment lost 4 bases, leaving 8 bases of the junction unmatched. The assay was immunoSEQ multiplex PCR, and TCRdb's table has in-frame clones only and misses some. The sample carries over 15,000 clones, 65% to 90% recorded once. Material for sequencing was peripheral blood. This sequence joins TRBV5-4 and TRBJ1-1; 8 bases match TRBD1. This sequence originates from a human donor with active COVID-19. The donor label of this sample is uncertain. The CDR3 DNA reads TGTGCCAGCAGCCCAGGGGGCGCGGTGATGAACACTGAAGCTTTCTTT. This gives the protein CASSPGGAVMNTEAFF. Complete variable domain (other parts from reference TRBV5-4 and TRBJ1-1): ETGVTQSPTHLIKTRGQQVTLRCSSQSGHNTVSWYQQALGQGPQFIFQYYREEENGRGNFPPRFSGLQFPNYSSELNVNALELDDSALYLCASSPGGAVMNTEAFFGQGTRLTVV.